A single sample is the source of the 30 T cell receptor beta chains below, sequenced in a study of T cell clonality in common variable immunodeficiency. Sequencing was performed with immunoSEQ multiplex PCR; in TCRdb, only in-frame clones are kept and a portion is missing. The sample yields 50,000 to 60,000 clones, without any singletons. Input material: peripheral blood mononuclear cells. The receptor source for this set is a person aged 18 to 75 in good health.

Comment on this clone: The read falls 3 residues short of the CDR3 end, and the missing part is taken from the germline J gene. The chain uses TRBV19 and TRBJ2-3; D may be TRBD2 (5 bases). The germline V gene has CDR1 LNHDA and CDR2 SQIVND (reference sequence). The CDR3 covers 17 residues. The CDR3 DNA, read in part, is TGTGCCAGTAGTCCGAGGGCAGGTCTTAACGTGGGCGAGACG. It translates to CASSPRAGLNVGET. The entire CDR3 protein reads CASSPRAGLNVGETQYF.

About this clone itself: The CDR3 is cut off 3 residues early in the read; its end comes from the germline J gene. The rearrangement joins TRBV6-2 or TRBV6-3 to TRBJ1-4, with 7 bases aligning to TRBD1. Germline loops: CDR1 MNHEY, CDR2 SVGEGT. The CDR3 sequence is 16 residues long. Partial CDR3 DNA: TGTGCCAGCAGTCAATACACAGGGGACGGAGATTCACCA. Translation gives CASSQYTGDGDSP. Given in full, the CDR3 is CASSQYTGDGDSPLFF.

This clone came up many times. Read coverage stops 3 residues before the CDR3 terminus; the germline J gene supplies the remainder. V gene TRBV20-1 combines with J gene TRBJ2-3; 10 bases fit TRBD1. The germline gives CDR1 DFQATT, CDR2 SNEGSKA (reference sequence). The CDR3 is made up of 13 amino acids. CDR3 sequence reads: CSPGQGVTDTQYF. The sequenced part of the CDR3 DNA is TGCAGCCCTGGACAGGGGGTAACAGATACG.

Many counts were recorded for this clone. The CDR3 end is not reached by the read, which stops 3 residues before it; the germline J gene fills it in. The chain links TRBV6-2 or TRBV6-3 to TRBJ2-1; 7 bases are a match to TRBD2. Trimming at V came to 2 bases and at J to 2 bases, leaving 6 bases not matched to a gene. The CDR3 consists of 16 residues. The V gene's germline CDR1 is MNHEY and CDR2 SVGEGT. The covered CDR3 bases are TGTGCCAGCAGTTACGGGCAGGGAGGGCCCTACAATGAG. It encodes CASSYGQGGPYNE. The whole CDR3 reads CASSYGQGGPYNEQFF.

This clone has ten or more counts. The sequence runs out 3 residues before the end of the CDR3; the remainder is reconstructed from the germline J gene. The genes are TRBV5-6 and TRBJ2-2, with 7 bases lining up with TRBD1. The CDR3 is 11 residues long. Germline V gives CDR1 SGHDT, CDR2 YYEEEE. CDR3 DNA, as far as it was read: TGTGCCAGCAGCTTGGGACAGGGG. This translates into CASSLGQG. The complete CDR3 protein is CASSLGQGLFF.

This clone was seen ten or more times. The CDR3 end is not reached by the read, which stops 3 residues before it; the germline J gene fills it in. The chain couples TRBV20-1 to TRBJ2-5, with 8 positions matching TRBD1. The germline V gene encodes CDR1 DFQATT and CDR2 SNEGSKA (reference sequence). J was trimmed by 2 bases and V by 7 bases; bases with no gene match: 6. The CDR3 loop spans 13 amino acids. The CDR3 reads CSVPDREQETQYF. Partial CDR3 DNA: TGCAGTGTTCCGGACAGGGAGCAAGAGACC.

In its sample, this clone was seen many times. The sequence runs out 3 residues before the end of the CDR3; the remainder is reconstructed from the germline J gene. This rearrangement joins TRBV5-1 to TRBJ1-2, with 7 bases fitting TRBD1. V shed 0 bases and J 6 bases; nucleotides not matched to a gene: 2. This CDR3 has 13 amino acids. The germline V gene has CDR1 SGHRS and CDR2 YFSETQ. The CDR3 loop is CASSLVGGDGYTF. The DNA read from the CDR3 is TGCGCCAGCAGCTTGGTAGGGGGCGATGGC. Full variable domain (rest looked up from reference TRBV5-1 and TRBJ1-2): KAGVTQTPRYLIKTRGQQVTLSCSPISGHRSVSWYQQTPGQGLQFLFEYFSETQRNKGNFPGRFSGRQFSNSRSEMNVSTLELGDSALYLCASSLVGGDGYTFGSGTRLTVV.

This clone occurred many times. The read falls 3 residues short of the CDR3 end, and the missing part is taken from the germline J gene. The J gene is TRBJ2-7, the V gene TRBV12-3 or TRBV12-4; D gene ambiguous. The length of the CDR3 is 15 residues. Deletions cut 3 bases from V and 0 bases from J, with 12 bases between. The CDR3 protein is CASSLVSNYSYEQYF. The covered CDR3 bases are TGTGCCAGCAGTTTGGTCAGTAACTACTCCTACGAG.

A remark on this clone: The DNA ends 3 residues before the CDR3 does, and the rest of the CDR3 is filled in from the germline J gene. The chain uses TRBV19 and TRBJ2-3; D is undetermined. The CDR3 consists of 18 residues. In germline, CDR1 is LNHDA, CDR2 SQIVND (reference sequence). CDR3: CASSISRSSHYSNQPQYF. The sequenced part of the CDR3 DNA is TGTGCCAGTAGTATATCCCGGAGCAGCCACTATAGCAATCAGCCG.

The table lists this clone with many counts. The sequenced fragment ends 3 residues before the CDR3 boundary, so the rest is inferred from the germline J gene. The V and J genes are TRBV30 and TRBJ1-5; 7 bases are a match to TRBD1. This CDR3 is built from 14 residues. CDR1 and CDR2 (germline): GTSNPN, SVGIG (reference sequence). J lost 4 bases, V lost 1 base, and 4 bases had no gene match. CDR3 DNA (partial): TGTGCCTGGAGTGCGGGACAGCAAAATCAGCCC. It encodes CAWSAGQQNQP. The entire CDR3 protein is CAWSAGQQNQPQHF.

This clone was observed many times. The CDR3 end falls 3 residues outside the read, so it is completed with the germline J gene. This chain uses TRBV20-1 with TRBJ2-3; no clear D gene. From germline, CDR1 is DFQATT and CDR2 SNEGSKA (reference sequence). The length of the CDR3 is 16 residues. Trimming pared 0 bases from V and 3 bases from J, leaving 16 bases between. The CDR3 DNA, read in part, is TGCAGTGCTAGAGATCTCCTGGGCTCCACAACAGATACG. It yields the protein CSARDLLGSTTDT. The whole CDR3 protein is CSARDLLGSTTDTQYF.

The sample holds many counts of this clone. The DNA ends 3 residues before the CDR3 does, and the rest of the CDR3 is filled in from the germline J gene. The chain uses TRBV6-2 or TRBV6-3 and TRBJ1-5, with TRBD1 matching over 7 bases. This CDR3 has 15 amino acids. The germline gives CDR1 MNHEY, CDR2 SVGEGT. Trimming removed 6 bases from V and 0 bases from J; junction bases left unmatched: 5. Partial CDR3 DNA: TGTGCCAGCAGCGGGACAGTGTATAGCAATCAGCCC. Protein product: CASSGTVYSNQP. The entire CDR3 protein reads CASSGTVYSNQPQHF.

This clone appeared many times. The read terminates 3 residues before the CDR3 end, so the remaining end is supplied by the germline J gene. The chain combines TRBV18 with TRBJ2-1, with TRBD2 identical over 9 bases. J lost 5 bases, V lost 6 bases, and 14 bases had no gene match. This CDR3 comprises 17 residues. Germline CDR1 KGHSH, CDR2 LQKENI. This CDR3 reads CASSYSEPGLANNEQFF. CDR3 DNA, as far as it was read: TGTGCCAGCTCTTACAGTGAGCCAGGACTAGCGAACAATGAG. Complete variable domain (other parts from reference TRBV18 and TRBJ2-1): NAGVMQNPRHLVRRRGQEARLRCSPMKGHSHVYWYRQLPEEGLKFMVYLQKENIIDESGMPKERFSAEFPKEGPSILRIQQVVRGDSAAYFCASSYSEPGLANNEQFFGPGTRLTVL.

This clone has at least ten counts. Read coverage stops 3 residues before the CDR3 terminus; the germline J gene supplies the remainder. The J gene is TRBJ2-7, the V gene TRBV6-1; D ambiguous. Germline V CDR1 and CDR2: MNHNS, SASEGT. Trimming took off 2 bases at V and 6 bases at J, with 11 bases between the two ends. The CDR3 covers 13 residues. Incomplete CDR3 DNA: TGTGCCAGCAGTGAAAGAATAGCAATCGAG. It yields the protein CASSERIAIE. In full, the CDR3 reads CASSERIAIEQYF.

This clone was detected ten times or more. The read terminates 3 residues ahead of where the CDR3 ends, so the germline J gene completes it. This sequence joins TRBV6-2 or TRBV6-3 and TRBJ2-1; perhaps TRBD2 as D (6 bases). V gave up 0 bases and J gave up 6 bases, with 15 bases separating them. CDR1 MNHEY and CDR2 SVGEGT come from the germline V gene. The CDR3 extends over 16 amino acids. The CDR3 region is CASSYSNPVRGNEQFF. The part of the CDR3 DNA that was read is TGTGCCAGCAGTTACTCGAACCCGGTGCGGGGCAATGAG.

This clone was seen repeatedly, ten times or more. The DNA read from the CDR3 is TGTGCCAGCAGTTACTCCCCAGGACGCCTCGGGGGGACC. Encoded protein: CASSYSPGRLGGT. The entire CDR3 protein is CASSYSPGRLGGTQYF. The chain couples TRBV6-2 or TRBV6-3 to TRBJ2-5; maybe TRBD2 (6 bases). The CDR3 extends 3 residues past the end of the read, so its final part is completed from the germline J gene. V lost 0 bases and J 7 bases, leaving 18 bases between the germline ends. CDR1 is MNHEY and CDR2 is SVGEGT in the germline V gene. The CDR3 is made up of 16 amino acids.

The table lists this clone with many counts. The CDR3 goes on 3 residues after the read ends, and that part is filled in from the germline J gene. This chain uses TRBV19 with TRBJ2-3; 7 bases agree with TRBD1. The CDR3 has 13 amino acids. J was trimmed by 5 bases and V by 5 bases; bases with no gene match: 4. Germline CDR1 is LNHDA and CDR2 is SQIVND (reference sequence). CDR3 sequence reads: CASSLRQGDTQYF. CDR3 bases read: TGTGCCAGTAGTCTCCGACAGGGAGATACG.

There are many counts of this clone. The read ends 3 residues early relative to the CDR3; the germline J gene fills the gap. The rearrangement links TRBV20-1 to TRBJ2-7; D ambiguous. The CDR3 runs 12 residues. Trimming pared 5 bases from V and 4 bases from J, leaving 12 bases between. Germline V gene data show CDR1 as DFQATT and CDR2 as SNEGSKA (reference sequence). The CDR3 spells CSALPGGYEQYF. The CDR3 DNA, read in part, is TGCAGTGCTTTACCGGGTGGTTACGAG.

This clone was seen at least ten times. The CDR3 is cut off 3 residues early in the read; its end comes from the germline J gene. J is TRBJ2-2 and V is TRBV18, with 13 bases fitting TRBD2. V shed 5 bases, J shed 1 base, and the junction held 10 bases outside the gene matches. This CDR3 has 19 residues. Germline V CDR1 and CDR2: KGHSH, LQKENI. The CDR3 protein is CASSRPGLAGFMNTGELFF. The CDR3 DNA, read in part, is TGTGCCAGCTCAAGGCCGGGACTAGCGGGATTTATGAACACCGGGGAG.

This clone was recorded many times. The read stops 3 residues short of the end of the CDR3; the missing end is completed from the germline J gene. The gene calls are TRBV19 and TRBJ1-2; 9 bases are shared with TRBD1. The germline CDR1 and CDR2 sequences are LNHDA and SQIVND (reference sequence). The length of the CDR3 is 11 residues. The trim removed 10 bases at V and 6 bases at J, leaving 3 bases unmatched. The CDR3 bases that were read are TGTGCCACACAGGGGGCAGATGGC. Its translation: CATQGADG. In full, the CDR3 is CATQGADGYTF.

This clone was counted at least ten times. With the read ending 3 residues before the CDR3 end, the germline J gene is used to fill in that end. The chain is built from TRBV18 and TRBJ2-5; 9 nucleotides agree with TRBD1. This CDR3 has 14 residues. Germline assignment: CDR1 KGHSH and CDR2 LQKENI. V lost 4 bases to trimming and J lost 1 base; unmatched junction nucleotides: 1. CDR3 DNA, as far as it was read: TGTGCCAGCTCACTGGGACAGGGCCAAGAGACC. Protein sequence: CASSLGQGQET. The entire CDR3 protein is CASSLGQGQETQYF.

A remark on this clone: Coverage ceases 3 residues before the CDR3 finishes, and the germline J gene fills in the end. The chain combines TRBV5-4 with TRBJ2-7; TRBD1 might be the D (6 bases). V was shortened by 3 bases and J by 2 bases, with 9 bases between the two germline ends. CDR1 is SGHNT, CDR2 YYREEE, per germline (reference sequence). The CDR3 spans 13 residues. This CDR3 reads CASSSGTPYEQYF. The CDR3 bases that were read are TGTGCCAGCAGCTCCGGGACACCCTACGAG.

This clone appeared many times. The CDR3 extends 3 residues past the end of the read, so its final part is completed from the germline J gene. This chain links TRBV7-2 with TRBJ1-4; D gene unclear. Germline V gene sequence: CDR1 SGHTA, CDR2 FQGNSA. The CDR3 sequence is 15 residues long. The V end was cut by 4 bases, the J end by 4 bases, with 13 bases between. CDR3 protein: CASSSGGQSNEKLFF. CDR3 bases read: TGTGCCAGCAGCTCAGGAGGGCAGAGTAATGAAAAA. Using reference TRBV7-2 and TRBJ1-4 for the parts outside the CDR3, the full variable domain is GAGVSQSPSNKVTEKGKDVELRCDPISGHTALYWYRQSLGQGLEFLIYFQGNSAPDKSGLPSDRFSAERTGGSVSTLTIQRTQQEDSAVYLCASSSGGQSNEKLFFGSGTQLSVL.

This clone was seen at least ten times. The read stops 3 residues short of the end of the CDR3; the missing end is completed from the germline J gene. The rearrangement joins TRBV7-2 to TRBJ2-1, with unresolved D. Germline-derived CDR1 and CDR2 are SGHTA and FQGNSA. CDR3 length: 11 amino acids. V lost 2 bases to trimming and J lost 9 bases, with 5 bases between them. The CDR3 is CASSLLSEQFF. The CDR3 bases that were read are TGTGCCAGCAGCTTATTATCTGAG.

For this clone: The read finishes 3 residues shy of the CDR3 end, and the germline J gene is used to complete it. This chain joins TRBV19 and TRBJ1-3; D gene ambiguous. The CDR3 spans 13 residues. V was trimmed by 8 bases and J by 4 bases, leaving 12 bases between them. Germline-derived CDR1 and CDR2 are LNHDA and SQIVND (reference sequence). The CDR3 DNA, read in part, is TGTGCCAGTCGGAAGGGCGCCGGAAACACC. As protein: CASRKGAGNT. The full CDR3 is CASRKGAGNTIYF.

In this sample, this clone turned up many times. The CDR3 end lies 3 residues beyond the end of the read and is filled in from the germline J gene. V usage is TRBV5-1 and J usage is TRBJ1-5; no clear D. CDR3 length equals 13 residues. The V and J ends lost 3 bases and 5 bases respectively, with 9 bases between them. Germline-derived CDR1 and CDR2 are SGHRS and YFSETQ. CDR3 DNA (partial): TGCGCCAGCAGCTGGGCAGGAGATCAGCCC. Translation gives CASSWAGDQP. The full-length CDR3 reads as CASSWAGDQPQHF.

This clone was observed many times. The CDR3 extends 3 residues past the end of the read, so its final part is completed from the germline J gene. This chain joins TRBV4-1 and TRBJ2-3, with D unresolved. Trimming stripped 3 bases from V and 6 bases from J, with 25 bases between. This CDR3 is 18 amino acids long. Germline-derived CDR1 and CDR2 are MGHRA and YSYEKL. The CDR3 is CASSQVNRPATARDTQYF. The sequenced part of the CDR3 DNA is TGCGCCAGCAGCCAGGTGAATCGCCCAGCGACGGCACGGGATACG.

A few counts support this clone. The missing CDR3 end, 3 residues past where the read stops, is filled in from the germline J gene. The chain couples TRBV19 to TRBJ1-3; the D is unclear. Deletions cut 3 bases from V and 5 bases from J, with 5 bases between. The CDR3 length is 12 residues. In germline, CDR1 is LNHDA, CDR2 SQIVND (reference sequence). CDR3 DNA, as far as it was read: TGTGCCAGTAGTATGGGCCGAAACACC. Its protein product is CASSMGRNT. From start to end, the CDR3 is CASSMGRNTIYF.

This clone was counted between two and nine times. The read stops 3 residues short of the end of the CDR3; the missing end is completed from the germline J gene. J is TRBJ1-2 and V is TRBV19; D unclear. The CDR3 covers 15 residues. The germline V gene encodes CDR1 LNHDA and CDR2 SQIVND (reference sequence). The chain's CDR3 is CASTRRAGGDIDYTF. CDR3 bases read: TGTGCCAGCACAAGACGGGCGGGAGGAGACATCGAC.

Details on this clone: Sequencing ends 3 residues short of the CDR3 end; the germline J gene provides the rest. The rearrangement joins TRBV7-2 to TRBJ1-1; D gene unclear. Trimming cost V 5 bases and J 5 bases, with 15 bases left between them. The CDR3 totals 14 residues. CDR1 is SGHTA, CDR2 FQGNSA, per germline. The covered CDR3 bases are TGTGCCAGCAGCCGCGGTCGGGCGGGGACTGAA. This gives the protein CASSRGRAGTE. The whole CDR3 reads CASSRGRAGTEAFF.